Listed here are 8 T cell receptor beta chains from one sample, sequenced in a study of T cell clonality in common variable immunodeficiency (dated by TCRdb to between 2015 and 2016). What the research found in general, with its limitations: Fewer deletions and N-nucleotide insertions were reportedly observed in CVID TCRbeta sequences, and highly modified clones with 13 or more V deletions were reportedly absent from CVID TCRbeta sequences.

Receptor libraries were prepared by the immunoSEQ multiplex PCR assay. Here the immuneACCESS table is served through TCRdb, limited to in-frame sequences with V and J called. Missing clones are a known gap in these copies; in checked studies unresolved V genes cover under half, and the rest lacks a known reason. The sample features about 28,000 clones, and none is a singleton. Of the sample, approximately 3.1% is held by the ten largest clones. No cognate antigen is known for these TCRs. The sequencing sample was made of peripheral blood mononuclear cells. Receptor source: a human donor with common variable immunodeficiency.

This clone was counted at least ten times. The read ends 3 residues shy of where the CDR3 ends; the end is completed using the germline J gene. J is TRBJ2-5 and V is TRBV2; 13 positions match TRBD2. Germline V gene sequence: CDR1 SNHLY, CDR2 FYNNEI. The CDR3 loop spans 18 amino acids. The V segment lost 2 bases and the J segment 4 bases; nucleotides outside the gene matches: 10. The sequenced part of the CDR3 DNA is TGTGCCAGCAGTGAATATGGACTAGCGGGGGTACCGGGAGAGACC. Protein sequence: CASSEYGLAGVPGET. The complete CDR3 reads CASSEYGLAGVPGETQYF.

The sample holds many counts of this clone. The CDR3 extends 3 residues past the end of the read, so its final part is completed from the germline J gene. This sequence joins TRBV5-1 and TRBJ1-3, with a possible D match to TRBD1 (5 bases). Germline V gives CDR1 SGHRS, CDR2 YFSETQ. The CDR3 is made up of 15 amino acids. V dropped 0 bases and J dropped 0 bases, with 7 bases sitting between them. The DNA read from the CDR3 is TGCGCCAGCAGCTTGGCGGGGGACTCTGGAAACACC. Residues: CASSLAGDSGNT. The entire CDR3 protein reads CASSLAGDSGNTIYF.

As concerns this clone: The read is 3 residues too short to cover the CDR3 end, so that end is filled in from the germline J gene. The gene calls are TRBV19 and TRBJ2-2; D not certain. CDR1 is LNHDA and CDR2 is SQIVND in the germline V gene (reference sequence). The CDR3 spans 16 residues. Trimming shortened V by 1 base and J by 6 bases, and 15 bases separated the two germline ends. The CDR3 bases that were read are TGTGCCAGTAGTATAGTTACGGGTCGAAAGGCCGGGGAG. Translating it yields CASSIVTGRKAGE. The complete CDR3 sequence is CASSIVTGRKAGELFF. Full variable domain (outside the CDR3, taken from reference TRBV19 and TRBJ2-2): DGGITQSPKYLFRKEGQNVTLSCEQNLNHDAMYWYRQDPGQGLRLIYYSQIVNDFQKGDIAEGYSVSREKKESFPLTVTSAQKNPTAFYLCASSIVTGRKAGELFFGEGSRLTVL.

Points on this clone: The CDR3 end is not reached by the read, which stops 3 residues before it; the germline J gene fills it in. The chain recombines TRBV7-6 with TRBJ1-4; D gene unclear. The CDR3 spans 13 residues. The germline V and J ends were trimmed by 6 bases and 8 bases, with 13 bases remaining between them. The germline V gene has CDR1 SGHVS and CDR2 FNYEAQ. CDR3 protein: CASRPQASEKLFF. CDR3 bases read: TGTGCCAGCAGACCCCAGGCTTCAGAAAAA.

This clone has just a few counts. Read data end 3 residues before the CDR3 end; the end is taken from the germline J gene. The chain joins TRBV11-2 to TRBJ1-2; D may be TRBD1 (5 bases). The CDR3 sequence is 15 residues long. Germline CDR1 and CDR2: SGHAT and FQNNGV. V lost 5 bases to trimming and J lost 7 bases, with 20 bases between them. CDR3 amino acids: CASSPRTGGSGGYTF. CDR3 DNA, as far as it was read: TGTGCCAGCAGCCCACGGACGGGGGGTTCAGGTGGC.

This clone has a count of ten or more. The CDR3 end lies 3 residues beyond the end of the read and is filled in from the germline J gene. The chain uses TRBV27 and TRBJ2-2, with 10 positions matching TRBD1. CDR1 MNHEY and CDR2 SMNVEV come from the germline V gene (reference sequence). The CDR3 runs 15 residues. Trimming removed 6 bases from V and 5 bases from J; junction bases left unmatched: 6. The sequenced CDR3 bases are TGTGCCAGCAGCACCTGGGACAGGGGAACCGGGGAG. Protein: CASSTWDRGTGE. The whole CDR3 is CASSTWDRGTGELFF.

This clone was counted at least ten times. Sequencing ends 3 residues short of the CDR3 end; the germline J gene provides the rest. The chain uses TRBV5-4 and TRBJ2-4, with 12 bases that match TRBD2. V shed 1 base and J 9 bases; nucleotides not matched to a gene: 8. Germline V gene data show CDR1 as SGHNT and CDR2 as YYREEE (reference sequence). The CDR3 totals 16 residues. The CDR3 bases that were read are TGTGCCAGCAGCTTGCGACTAGCGGGGGTGGGGAGCATT. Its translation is CASSLRLAGVGSI. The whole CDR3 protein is CASSLRLAGVGSIQYF.

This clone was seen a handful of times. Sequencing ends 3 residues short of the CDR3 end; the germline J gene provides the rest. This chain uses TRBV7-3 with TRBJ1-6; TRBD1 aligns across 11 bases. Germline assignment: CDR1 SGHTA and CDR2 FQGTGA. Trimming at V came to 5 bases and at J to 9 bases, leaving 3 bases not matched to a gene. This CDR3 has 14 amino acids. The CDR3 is CASSEDRGRSPLHF. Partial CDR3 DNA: TGTGCCAGCAGCGAGGACAGGGGGCGTTCACCC.